The rows below give T cell receptor beta chains drawn from one sample of a study of response to subunit inactivated influenza vaccine. MiXCR, applied by TCRdb to the RT-PCR reads, yields one record per CDR3 protein. The table records roughly 170,000 distinct CDR3 sequences, 7.5% to 10% of them present only once. The specimen comprised non-naive T cells sorted from PBMCs, sampled on the day of vaccination. These TCRs come from a man aged 45-65 years who received an inactivated influenza vaccine. The CDR3 runs from the conserved cysteine through the conserved F or W. Fields, in order: V gene, D gene, J gene, clone size, CDR3 DNA, CDR3 protein. A D gene is named only where the DNA matches it firmly. Not all rows give a size; the values are once, few, many and, for expanded clones, a class.

>TRBV6-6|.|TRBJ2-1|few
TGTGCCAGCAGTTACAGGACGGGCAATGAGCAGTTCTTC
CASSYRTGNEQFF
>TRBV18|TRBD1|TRBJ2-3|.
TGTGCCAGCTCTCCCTCTGGTGCGGCGGCAGGGGGTACGCAGTATTTT
CASSPSGAAAGGTQYF
>TRBV29-1|.|TRBJ1-1|few
TGCAGCGTTGAACCTCTTCGGGGGGCTTTCTTT
CSVEPLRGAFF
>TRBV28|.|TRBJ1-5|few
TGTGCCAGCAGCCCGAGCACGAGGGGGAGCAATCAGCCCCAGCATTTT
CASSPSTRGSNQPQHF
>TRBV2|TRBD2|TRBJ2-5|.
TGTGCCAGCAGTTCCTCCCGGACTAGGCCCCAAGAGACCCAGTACTTC
CASSSSRTRPQETQYF
>TRBV4-3|.|TRBJ2-5|.
TGCGCCAGCAGCCAAGATCGTATCAGTACAGAGACCCAGTACTTC
CASSQDRISTETQYF
>TRBV4-3|TRBD2|TRBJ2-2|many
TGCGCCAGCAGCCAAGAGGTCCAGCGGGGGCCTCGGGGGGAGCTGTTTTTT
CASSQEVQRGPRGELFF
>TRBV6-2/TRBV6-3|.|TRBJ1-5|many
TGTGCCAGCCTCCGCCGGGCAGGAGTAGATCAGCCCCAGCATTTT
CASLRRAGVDQPQHF
>TRBV9|TRBD1|TRBJ2-5|few
TGTGCCAGCAGCGAGACCGGGACAGGGGGCATTACCGGCCACTCTTCATTC
CASSETGTGGITGHSSF
>TRBV18|.|TRBJ1-5|few
TGTGCCAGCTCACCAAGGGAGGCAGGTAATCAGCCCCAGCATTTT
CASSPREAGNQPQHF
>TRBV5-1|.|TRBJ1-2|many
TGCGCCAGCAGCCTTGCCGGGGAAGGAGGCTACACCTTC
CASSLAGEGGYTF
>TRBV6-2/TRBV6-3|TRBD1|TRBJ2-7|.
TGTGCCAGCAGTCTAACAGGGGCAGATTCCTACGAGCAGTACTTC
CASSLTGADSYEQYF
>TRBV5-1|.|TRBJ2-1|few
TGCGCCAGCAGCTTTGGGGAATCAGTCAATGAGCAGTTCTTC
CASSFGESVNEQFF
>TRBV7-9|.|TRBJ2-1|many
TGTGCCAGCAGCTTTCGAGGGAGAGAAGGCAATGAGCAGTTCTTC
CASSFRGREGNEQFF
>TRBV6-1|.|TRBJ2-3|few
TGTGCCAGTCGTTTTACCCCTTACAGCACAGATACGCAGTATTTT
CASRFTPYSTDTQYF
>TRBV15|TRBD1|TRBJ1-4|few
TGTGCCACCAGCAGTCCTGACAGGGCGCCTAATGAAAAACTGTTTTTT
CATSSPDRAPNEKLFF
>TRBV27|TRBD1|TRBJ2-7|.
TGTGCCAGCAGTTTAAAAGTAACAGGGGGTGCCTACGAGCAGTACTTC
CASSLKVTGGAYEQYF
>TRBV20-1|TRBD2|TRBJ2-1|.
TGCAGTGCCCATAGCGGGGACCTTCTAGGGTCCTACAATGAGCAGTTCTTC
CSAHSGDLLGSYNEQFF
>TRBV13|.|TRBJ2-1|few
TGTGCCAGCAGCTACGCCGGGACCAACAATGAGCAGTTCTTC
CASSYAGTNNEQFF
>TRBV25-1|.|TRBJ1-1|many
TGTGCCAGCGCAGGGCAAGGGGGCACTGAAGCTTTCTTT
CASAGQGGTEAFF
>TRBV4-2|.|TRBJ2-1|many
TGTGCCAGCAGCCAAGCCTCGCAGGGATATTACAATGAGCAGTTCTTC
CASSQASQGYYNEQFF
>TRBV5-6|.|TRBJ2-7|few
TGTGCCCCCCGGGGTGAGCAGTACTTC
CAPRGEQYF
>TRBV4-2|.|TRBJ2-7|many
TGTGCCAGCAGCGGTAGGGCTCAGGGCTACGAGCAGTACTTC
CASSGRAQGYEQYF
>TRBV9|TRBD1|TRBJ1-3|few
TGTGCCAGCAGCGTAGAGGGACAGGCGGCTGGAAACACCATATATTTT
CASSVEGQAAGNTIYF
>TRBV30|.|TRBJ2-1|.
TGTGCCTGGACCGGAGGGGGACAGCCGTTCTTC
CAWTGGGQPFF
>TRBV27|.|TRBJ2-7|many
TGTGCCAGCAGTTTAGGGGGAGGCACCGTTTACGAGCAGTACTTC
CASSLGGGTVYEQYF
>TRBV18|TRBD2|TRBJ2-1|few
TGTGCCAGCTCCCCATTGGGGAGGGAGTACAATGAGCAGTTCTTC
CASSPLGREYNEQFF
>TRBV27|.|TRBJ2-1|few
TGTGCCAGCAGGCCGGGACTGCCTTACAATGAGCAGTTCTTC
CASRPGLPYNEQFF
>TRBV20-1|.|TRBJ2-2|few
TGCAGTGCTAGAGGCCCTTTGGGAGCGACCACCGGGGAGCTGTTTTTT
CSARGPLGATTGELFF
>TRBV28|.|TRBJ2-4|.
TGTGCCAGCCTCTCCCCGACAGTAAAAAACGGCATTCAGTACTTC
CASLSPTVKNGIQYF
>TRBV20-1|.|TRBJ2-3|few
TGCAGTGCTACGGAGCGGAACACAGATACGCAGTATTTT
CSATERNTDTQYF
>TRBV20-1|.|TRBJ1-6|many
TGCAGTGCTAGAGGGTGGGGACCCTATAATTCACCCCTCCACTTT
CSARGWGPYNSPLHF
>TRBV5-5|.|TRBJ2-3|few
TGTGCCAGCAGCGATCTCAAGGACGCGGATACGCAGTATTTT
CASSDLKDADTQYF
>TRBV7-2|.|TRBJ2-7|many
TGTGCCAGCAGCTTAGTGGGAGACGAGCAGTACTTC
CASSLVGDEQYF
>TRBV28|TRBD2|TRBJ2-3|few
TGTGCCAGCAGTTTTCCCCTAGCGGCAGACACAGATACGCAGTATTTT
CASSFPLAADTDTQYF
>TRBV5-5|TRBD2|TRBJ2-2|many
TGTGCCAGCAGATCACTAGCGGCCGGGGAGCTGTTTTTT
CASRSLAAGELFF
>TRBV11-3|.|TRBJ2-1|few
TGTGCCAGCAGCCGCTGGGGCCGGGACAATGAGCAGTTCTTC
CASSRWGRDNEQFF
>TRBV6-2/TRBV6-3|.|TRBJ2-2|few
TGTGCCAGCAGTTACGGAGGGGGTGGTCGGACCGGGGAGCTGTTTTTT
CASSYGGGGRTGELFF